A single sample gave rise to the 30 T cell receptor beta chains below, sequenced in a study of blood T cell repertoires in COVID-19. Sequencing used immunoSEQ multiplex PCR; TCRdb keeps in-frame clones, though not all of them. Of about 190,000 clones listed, roughly 88% were seen once; the top ten hold about 6.6%. The specimen sequenced was peripheral blood. These receptors were collected from a woman aged 40 to 50 who had recovered from COVID-19.

The V and J genes are TRBV28 and TRBJ2-2, with 9 bases lining up with TRBD1. The CDR3 is made up of 17 amino acids. Germline CDR1 and CDR2: MDHEN and SYDVKM. The ends lost 6 bases at V and 3 bases at J; junction bases unmatched: 11. DNA of the CDR3: TGTGCCAGCAGCTCCACCGGGACAGGGAGGTACACCGGGGAGCTGTTTTTT. It is translated as CASSSTGTGRYTGELFF.

This chain connects TRBV18 to TRBJ1-3, with D uncertain. This CDR3 contains 13 residues. Trimming removed 5 bases at V and 5 bases at J, with 10 bases between. Germline CDR1 KGHSH, CDR2 LQKENI. CDR3 region: CASSDTARNTIYF. The DNA for the CDR3 is TGTGCCAGCTCAGATACAGCCCGAAACACCATATATTTT.

This chain joins TRBV29-1 and TRBJ2-3, with TRBD2 matching 8 bases. The CDR3 contains 12 residues. The J segment lost 5 bases and the V segment lost 7 bases, leaving 5 bases of the junction unmatched. In germline, CDR1 is SQVTM, CDR2 ANQGSEA. The DNA for the CDR3 is TGCAGCGCTCATCGGGGGGGAGATACGCAGTATTTT. Residues: CSAHRGGDTQYF.

This clone was picked up one time. CDR3 DNA sequence: TGTGCCATCAGTGTCGGGACTGAAGCTTTCTTT. Protein: CAISVGTEAFF. This chain joins TRBV10-3 and TRBJ1-1, with D uncertain. CDR1 and CDR2 from the germline V gene are ENHRY and SYGVKD. V was cut by 4 bases and J by 5 bases, with 5 bases left in between. This CDR3 has 11 residues.

This clone has only a few counts. The chain carries TRBV6-5 and TRBJ1-6; 7 positions match TRBD1. CDR1 and CDR2 from the germline V gene are MNHEY and SVGAGI. CDR3 length equals 15 residues. Trimming cost V 7 bases and J 4 bases; bases outside gene matches: 7. CDR3 nucleotide sequence: TGTGCCAGCACCTGGGGACAGTCTTATAATTCACCCCTCCACTTT. Its translation: CASTWGQSYNSPLHF.

The chain is built from TRBV27 and TRBJ1-1; a possible D gene is TRBD1 (6 bases). V lost 2 bases, J lost 1 base, and 8 bases lay in between. Germline V gives CDR1 MNHEY, CDR2 SMNVEV (reference sequence). The CDR3 has 14 amino acids. CDR3 amino acids: CASSLRTANTEAFF. CDR3 nucleotide sequence: TGTGCCAGCAGTTTACGGACAGCGAACACTGAAGCTTTCTTT.

The V gene is TRBV7-3, the J gene TRBJ2-2; D gene unclear. V was trimmed by 1 base and J by 6 bases, leaving 6 bases between them. Germline V gives CDR1 SGHTA, CDR2 FQGTGA. The CDR3 is 13 amino acids. CDR3 sequence (DNA): TGTGCCAGCAGCTTAATTCGGTCCGGGGAGCTGTTTTTT. Protein: CASSLIRSGELFF. The variable domain in full, with the rest retrieved from reference TRBV7-3 and TRBJ2-2, is GAGVSQTPSNKVTEKGKYVELRCDPISGHTALYWYRQSLGQGPEFLIYFQGTGAADDSGLPNDRFFAVRPEGSVSTLKIQRTERGDSAVYLCASSLIRSGELFFGEGSRLTVL.

The gene calls are TRBV2 and TRBJ1-1, with 8 bases matching TRBD1. CDR1 and CDR2 from the germline V gene are SNHLY and FYNNEI. The CDR3 spans 15 residues. V was pared by 3 bases and J by 1 base, with 4 bases of the junction left unmatched. CDR3 loop: CASSDTGGGNTEAFF. The CDR3 bases are TGTGCCAGCAGTGACACAGGGGGAGGGAACACTGAAGCTTTCTTT.

The V call is TRBV4-3, the J call TRBJ2-5, with D possibly TRBD2 on 5 matching bases. Trimming left V 4 bases short and J 2 bases short, with 14 bases between. The CDR3 loop spans 15 amino acids. CDR1 is LGHNA and CDR2 is YSLEER in the germline V gene. CDR3 region: CASSPEGGLQETQYF. The CDR3 DNA reads as TGCGCCAGCAGCCCTGAGGGTGGCTTACAAGAGACCCAGTACTTC.

The V and J genes are TRBV4-3 and TRBJ2-7; 7 nucleotides line up with TRBD2. With V trimmed by 0 bases and J by 5 bases, 10 bases remained unmatched. The CDR3 runs to 16 residues. CDR1 LGHNA and CDR2 YSLEER come from the germline V gene. The CDR3 here is CASSQEAGGRINEQYF. In nucleotides, the CDR3 is TGCGCCAGCAGCCAAGAGGCTGGCGGGAGAATCAACGAGCAGTACTTC.

The rearrangement links TRBV5-8 to TRBJ1-2; TRBD1 might be the D (5 bases). Deletions cut 0 bases from V and 3 bases from J, with 15 bases between. The CDR3 has 16 residues. Germline assignment: CDR1 SGHTS and CDR2 YDEGEE. For the CDR3, the DNA is TGTGCCAGCAGCTTGGCCATCGCAGGGCAAGACTATGGCTACACCTTC. Translated: CASSLAIAGQDYGYTF.

This clone was detected only once. This CDR3 reads CASSIRETQAFF. The CDR3 region has the DNA TGTGCCAGTAGTATCCGGGAGACCCAAGCTTTCTTT. V gene TRBV19 combines with J gene TRBJ1-1, with D hard to call. CDR1 is LNHDA, CDR2 SQIVND, per germline (reference sequence). V was pared by 3 bases and J by 9 bases, with 11 bases between. The CDR3 extends over 12 amino acids.

This rearrangement joins TRBV15 to TRBJ2-5, with D hard to call. Germline V CDR1 and CDR2: LNHNV, YYDKDF (reference sequence). CDR3 length: 12 amino acids. V dropped 0 bases and J dropped 3 bases, with 2 bases sitting between them. The CDR3 bases are TGTGCCACCAGCAGAGACAAAGAGACCCAGTACTTC. It encodes CATSRDKETQYF.

This sequence joins TRBV6-5 and TRBJ2-7; maybe TRBD2 (6 bases). Germline CDR1 reads MNHEY; CDR2 reads SVGAGI. CDR3 size: 15 residues. Trimming took 6 bases from V and 4 from J, leaving 19 bases between them. DNA of the CDR3: TGTGCCAGCAGCCCCGCGGACTACCCGAGGTACGAGCAGTACTTC. Translating gives CASSPADYPRYEQYF.

The J gene is TRBJ1-4, the V gene TRBV7-9; tentatively, D is TRBD1 (6 bases). V shed 3 bases and J shed 6 bases, with 14 bases lying between them. The CDR3 totals 15 residues. The V gene's germline CDR1 is SEHNR and CDR2 FQNEAQ (reference sequence). CDR3 amino acids: CASSLRGDKYEKLFF. As DNA, the CDR3 is TGTGCCAGCAGCTTGCGAGGGGACAAATATGAAAAACTGTTTTTT.

This chain links TRBV11-3 with TRBJ1-3; possibly TRBD1 for D (5 bases). The CDR3 is 14 amino acids. Between the trimmed V and J ends, which lost 3 bases and 8 bases, there was a span of 14 bases. The germline V gene has CDR1 SGHNT and CDR2 YENEEA. The chain's CDR3 is CASSFSGREDTIYF. DNA for the CDR3: TGTGCCAGCAGCTTTTCGGGCAGGGAGGACACCATATATTTT. Complete variable domain (other parts from reference TRBV11-3 and TRBJ1-3): EAGVVQSPRYKIIEKKQPVAFWCNPISGHNTLYWYLQNLGQGPELLIRYENEEAVDDSQLPKDRFSAERLKGVDSTLKIQPAELGDSAVYLCASSFSGREDTIYFGEGSWLTVV.

The chain recombines TRBV19 with TRBJ1-4, with TRBD1 matching 7 bases. J lost 10 bases, V lost 5 bases, and 10 bases had no gene match. This CDR3 is 14 amino acids long. Germline values: CDR1 LNHDA, CDR2 SQIVND (reference sequence). The CDR3 reads CASSLTGIGGKLFF. The CDR3 DNA reads as TGTGCCAGTAGTCTGACAGGGATCGGTGGAAAACTGTTTTTT.

This clone was seen just once. The chain recombines TRBV4-3 with TRBJ2-7; TRBD2 agrees at 8 bases. Trimming removed 0 bases from V and 3 bases from J; junction bases left unmatched: 4. There are 15 residues in the CDR3. Per the germline V gene, CDR1 is LGHNA and CDR2 is YSLEER. CDR3 in amino acids: CASSQDFSGDYEQYF. CDR3 sequence (DNA): TGCGCCAGCAGCCAAGATTTTAGCGGGGACTACGAGCAGTACTTC.

CDR3 region: CASSVASGRETQYF. The CDR3 nucleotides are TGTGCCAGCAGCGTAGCTTCAGGTCGAGAGACCCAGTACTTC. The rearrangement joins TRBV9 to TRBJ2-5; D gene ambiguous. The V end lost 0 bases, the J end lost 4 bases, and 10 bases lay between the germline ends. From germline, CDR1 is SGDLS and CDR2 YYNGEE. This CDR3 has 14 amino acids.

Only a few counts were recorded for this clone. V is TRBV24-1 and J is TRBJ1-2, with TRBD1 as a possible D gene (6 bases). CDR3 length: 13 amino acids. The ends were cut back, 5 bases at V and 6 bases at J, with 12 bases in the middle. Germline V gene sequence: CDR1 KGHDR, CDR2 SFDVKD. Here the CDR3 reads CATSGSGVHGYTF. The CDR3 DNA sequence: TGTGCCACCAGTGGGTCAGGGGTACATGGCTACACCTTC.

This clone has at least ten counts. V is TRBV18 and J is TRBJ1-2; D not resolved. V shed 0 bases and J shed 4 bases, with 9 bases lying between them. The CDR3 contains 14 residues. Germline CDR1 and CDR2: KGHSH and LQKENI. In DNA form, the CDR3 reads TGTGCCAGCTCACCACCGAATGAGATCTATGGCTACACCTTC. This encodes CASSPPNEIYGYTF.

The rearrangement uses TRBV2 and TRBJ1-2; tentative D call: TRBD1 (5 bases). The CDR3 totals 13 residues. Germline V gives CDR1 SNHLY, CDR2 FYNNEI. With 7 bases removed from V and 1 base from J, the gap between germline ends came to 10 bases. This chain's CDR3 is CASTRGINYGYTF. The CDR3 DNA reads as TGTGCCAGCACAAGGGGTATTAACTATGGCTACACCTTC.

The chain employs TRBV28 and TRBJ2-1; 7 nucleotides match TRBD1. CDR1 and CDR2 (germline): MDHEN, SYDVKM. With 3 bases clipped from V and 15 bases from J, the junction kept 14 bases outside the gene matches. The CDR3 has 14 residues. The CDR3 protein is CASSFGATGVSLFF. DNA of the CDR3: TGTGCCAGCAGTTTTGGCGCTACAGGGGTATCTCTGTTCTTC. The full variable domain, completed using reference TRBV28 and TRBJ2-1, is DVKVTQSSRYLVKRTGEKVFLECVQDMDHENMFWYRQDPGLGLRLIYFSYDVKMKEKGDIPEGYSVSREKKERFSLILESASTNQTSMYLCASSFGATGVSLFFGPGTRLTVL.

The V call is TRBV7-9, the J call TRBJ2-5; the match to TRBD2 covers 8 bases. The CDR3 runs to 16 residues. The germline CDR1 and CDR2 sequences are SEHNR and FQNEAQ (reference sequence). V lost 3 bases to trimming and J lost 2 bases; unmatched junction nucleotides: 8. The CDR3 spells CASSFGIAGTQETQYF. Written as DNA, the CDR3 is TGTGCCAGCAGCTTCGGGATAGCGGGAACTCAAGAGACCCAGTACTTC.

The chain joins TRBV6-4 to TRBJ2-6; possible D gene TRBD1, 5 bases. Germline values: CDR1 MRHNA, CDR2 SNTAGT. V lost 2 bases and J lost 0, with 8 bases in between. This CDR3 has 16 residues. CDR3 coding DNA: TGTGCCAGCAGTGACGGACACCACTCTGGGGCCAACGTCCTGACTTTC. It is translated as CASSDGHHSGANVLTF.

V and J are TRBV2 and TRBJ1-2, with D possibly matching TRBD1 (6 bases). CDR3 size: 14 residues. Germline CDR1 and CDR2: SNHLY and FYNNEI. V lost 3 bases and J 2 bases, leaving 10 bases between the germline ends. CDR3 loop: CASSERGANYGYTF. CDR3 DNA sequence: TGTGCCAGCAGTGAGCGGGGGGCGAACTATGGCTACACCTTC.

As to this clone: Sequence at one end of the junction differs from germline and may be a read error. This chain links TRBV4-1 with TRBJ1-2, with 7 bases that match TRBD1. Germline CDR1 MGHRA, CDR2 YSYEKL. The CDR3 is made up of 12 amino acids. As DNA, the CDR3 is TGCGCCAGCAGCCAAGATCGAGGAGACAGGGACTTC. Its protein is CASSQDRGDRDF.

Written as DNA, the CDR3 is TGTGCCAGCGGACATGGGACAGCCTCCTACGAGCAGTACTTC. Translating it yields CASGHGTASYEQYF. V gene TRBV6-5 combines with J gene TRBJ2-7; 7 bases align to TRBD1. CDR1 MNHEY and CDR2 SVGAGI come from the germline V gene. The CDR3 loop spans 14 amino acids. Germline trimming cut 8 bases from V and 0 bases from J; bases unmatched to any gene: 7.

The CDR3 nucleotides are TGTGCCAGCAGTTTCCCCCCGGTAAACTATGGCTACACCTTC. It is translated as CASSFPPVNYGYTF. The rearrangement joins TRBV28 to TRBJ1-2; D is ambiguous. Trimming removed 3 bases from V and 2 bases from J, with 10 bases in between. Germline V gene sequence: CDR1 MDHEN, CDR2 SYDVKM. This CDR3 region has 14 residues.

The chain has TRBV9 and TRBJ1-2; D ambiguous. V lost 5 bases and J 4 bases, leaving 12 bases between the germline ends. Germline loops: CDR1 SGDLS, CDR2 YYNGEE. The CDR3 sequence is 13 residues long. CDR3 residues: CASRREASYGYTF. For the CDR3, the DNA is TGTGCCAGCAGACGAGAGGCCTCCTATGGCTACACCTTC. The whole variable domain, remainder taken from reference TRBV9 and TRBJ1-2, is DSGVTQTPKHLITATGQRVTLRCSPRSGDLSVYWYQQSLDQGLQFLIQYYNGEERAKGNILERFSAQQFPDLHSELNLSSLELGDSALYFCASRREASYGYTFGSGTRLTVV.